This T cell receptor beta chain is from a study of vaccination effects on CD4 cells after COVID-19. Under the ViraFEST assay, PBMC were stimulated with viral peptide pools so that antigen-specific CD4+ T cells expanded. Sequencing was performed afterwards. Cultured cells yielded isolated CD4+ T cells after 10 days. Vaccination of participants consisted of two doses of either the BNT162b2 or mRNA-1273 vaccine. Using immunoSEQ multiplex PCR, the repertoire was profiled, and TCRdb retains in-frame clones only, with some absent. The sample includes under 80,000 clones, around four fifths of them seen just once. In the case of this clone: Its antigen is not identified.

The CDR3 consists of 18 residues. V was cut by 4 bases and J by 8 bases, with 26 bases left in between. CDR1 is LNHDA, CDR2 SQIVND, per germline (reference sequence). The receptor was isolated from a human donor who received a COVID-19 vaccine. The chain combines TRBV19 with TRBJ1-4; D perhaps matches TRBD1 (5 bases). The specimen was CD4+ T cells from PBMCs cultured with HCoV-229E spike peptides, collected after COVID-19 vaccination. The CDR3 sequence: CASSTQSSADTSGEKLFF. CDR3 DNA sequence: TGTGCCAGTAGTACCCAATCCTCTGCGGACACCAGTGGGGAAAAACTGTTTTTT.